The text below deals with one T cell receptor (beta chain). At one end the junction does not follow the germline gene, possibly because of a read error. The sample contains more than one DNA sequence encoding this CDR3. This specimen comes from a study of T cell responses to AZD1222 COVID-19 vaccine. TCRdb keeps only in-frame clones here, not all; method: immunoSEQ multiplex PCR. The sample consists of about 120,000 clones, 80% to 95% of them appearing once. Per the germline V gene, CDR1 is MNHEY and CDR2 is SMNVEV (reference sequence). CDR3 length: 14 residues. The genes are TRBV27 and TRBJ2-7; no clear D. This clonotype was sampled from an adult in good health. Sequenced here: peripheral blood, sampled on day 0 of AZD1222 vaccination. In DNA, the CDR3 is TGTGCTAGCAGTTTATCCCCTGCGTCCTACGAGCAGTACTTC. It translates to CASSLSPASYEQYF.